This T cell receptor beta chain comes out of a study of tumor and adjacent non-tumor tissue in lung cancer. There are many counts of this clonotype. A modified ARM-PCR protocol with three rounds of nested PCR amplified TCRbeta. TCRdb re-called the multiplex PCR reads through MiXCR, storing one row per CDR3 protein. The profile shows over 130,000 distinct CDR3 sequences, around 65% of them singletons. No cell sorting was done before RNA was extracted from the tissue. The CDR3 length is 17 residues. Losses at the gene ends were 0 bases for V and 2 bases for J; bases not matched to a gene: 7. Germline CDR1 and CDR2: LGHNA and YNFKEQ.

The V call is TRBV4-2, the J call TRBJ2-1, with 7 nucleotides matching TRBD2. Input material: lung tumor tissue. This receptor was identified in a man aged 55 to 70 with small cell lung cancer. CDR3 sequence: CASSQDLGDYPYNEQFF. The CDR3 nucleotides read TGTGCCAGCAGCCAAGATCTTGGGGACTACCCCTACAATGAGCAGTTCTTC.